Each of the 32 T cell receptor beta chains below was sequenced from the same sample in a study of shared clonotypes between healthy human individuals. The table came from immunoSEQ multiplex PCR; TCRdb's copy has only in-frame clones and leaves some out. This table holds about 2.2 million clones, 85% to 95% found once. CD8 cells classed as naive were CD45RO-negative and positively selected for CCR7, excluding terminally differentiated effector memory CD45RA+ cells. The sample consisted of naive CD8+ T cells from PBMCs. The receptors shown here come from a man younger than 35 in good health. Some clones in this sample may be carry-over from other donors' samples.

This clone has only one observation. The chain combines TRBV2 with TRBJ2-7; TRBD1 aligns across 11 bases. This CDR3 comprises 15 residues. CDR1 is SNHLY and CDR2 is FYNNEI in the germline V gene. V lost 3 bases and J lost 5; bases outside the gene matches: 6. DNA of the CDR3: TGTGCCAGCAGTGAGCACGGGACAGGGGGTCACGAGCAGTACTTC. Its translation: CASSEHGTGGHEQYF.

This chain links TRBV19 with TRBJ1-1; 7 bases line up with TRBD1. CDR1 LNHDA and CDR2 SQIVND come from the germline V gene (reference sequence). This CDR3 spans 14 amino acids. J was trimmed by 0 bases and V by 6 bases; bases with no gene match: 4. CDR3 in DNA: TGTGCCAGTAGAGCAGGGGGGGTGAACACTGAAGCTTTCTTT. This translates into CASRAGGVNTEAFF.

The chain combines TRBV27 with TRBJ1-1; D is unresolved. V was cut by 4 bases and J by 3 bases, with 12 bases left in between. Germline CDR1 is MNHEY and CDR2 is SMNVEV (reference sequence). This CDR3 contains 14 residues. The CDR3 here is CASSSYSEDTEAFF. The CDR3, as DNA: TGTGCCAGCAGTTCCTACTCGGAGGACACTGAAGCTTTCTTT.

The chain is built from TRBV9 and TRBJ2-7; D perhaps matches TRBD2 (6 bases). Trimming pared 0 bases from V and 7 bases from J, leaving 14 bases between. Germline loops: CDR1 SGDLS, CDR2 YYNGEE. The CDR3 has 14 residues. The DNA of the CDR3 is TGTGCCAGCAGCGTAGGAAGGGGTCGGGGGGAGCAGTACTTC. This translates into CASSVGRGRGEQYF.

J is TRBJ1-2 and V is TRBV7-8, with 7 bases fitting TRBD1. Germline CDR1 and CDR2: SGHVS and FQNEAQ. J was trimmed by 3 bases and V by 1 base; bases with no gene match: 5. CDR3 length equals 15 residues. The CDR3 DNA is TGTGCCAGCAGCTTAGTGACAGGGTTTGACTATGGCTACACCTTC. Protein sequence: CASSLVTGFDYGYTF.

On this clone: The same CDR3 is also encoded by other DNA sequences in this sample. The V call is TRBV9, the J call TRBJ1-2, with a tentative D call TRBD1 (5 bases). The CDR3 runs 10 residues. V lost 5 bases, J lost 7 bases, and 6 bases lay in between. Germline V gene data show CDR1 as SGDLS and CDR2 as YYNGEE. CDR3: CASRGVGYTF. The CDR3 bases are TGTGCCAGCAGGGGGGTTGGCTACACCTTC. The variable domain in full, completed from reference TRBV9 and TRBJ1-2, reads DSGVTQTPKHLITATGQRVTLRCSPRSGDLSVYWYQQSLDQGLQFLIQYYNGEERAKGNILERFSAQQFPDLHSELNLSSLELGDSALYFCASRGVGYTFGSGTRLTVV.

Notes on this clone: This may arise from a read error, as a much more abundant clone is one base away. The V call is TRBV11-2, the J call TRBJ2-7; D remains ambiguous. Looked up from germline, CDR1 is SGHAT and CDR2 is FQNNGV. CDR3 size: 11 residues. CDR3 in DNA: TGTGCCAGCAGCTTCTCCAACGAGCAGTACTTC. Its translation: CASSFSNEQYF.

V is TRBV10-3 and J is TRBJ2-4; perhaps D is TRBD1 or TRBD2 (7 bases each). Germline V gene data show CDR1 as ENHRY and CDR2 as SYGVKD. CDR3 length equals 16 residues. Trimming removed 4 bases at V and 6 bases at J, with 19 bases between. DNA for the CDR3: TGTGCCATCAGTGGGCCAGGGGGGGGAGATACAAACATTCAGTACTTC. Translated, it gives CAISGPGGGDTNIQYF.

CDR3 residues: CASSSPGQTPWNEQFF. CDR3 in DNA: TGTGCCAGCAGCTCCCCCGGGCAGACTCCCTGGAATGAGCAGTTCTTC. The rearrangement uses TRBV11-2 and TRBJ2-1; D not certain. The CDR3 covers 16 residues. Germline V gene lookup returns CDR1 SGHAT and CDR2 FQNNGV. Trimming took off 4 bases at V and 7 bases at J, with 20 bases between the two ends.

V gene TRBV27 combines with J gene TRBJ2-1; D possibly matches TRBD1 or TRBD2 (6 bases each). The V end lost 1 base, the J end lost 7 bases, and 17 bases lay between the germline ends. Germline CDR1 reads MNHEY; CDR2 reads SMNVEV (reference sequence). The CDR3 runs 16 residues. The CDR3 DNA is TGTGCCAGCAGTTTATTGCTACCCGGGGGCTATAATGAGCAGTTCTTC. Its protein is CASSLLLPGGYNEQFF.

The chain couples TRBV4-1 to TRBJ1-5; possibly TRBD1 for D (6 bases). The V end lost 1 base, the J end lost 6 bases, and 10 bases lay between the germline ends. The germline V gene has CDR1 MGHRA and CDR2 YSYEKL. The length of the CDR3 is 14 residues. The CDR3 region is CASSQAGALQPQHF. The CDR3 DNA reads as TGCGCCAGCAGCCAAGCAGGGGCCCTTCAGCCCCAGCATTTT.

The CDR3 nucleotides are TGTGCCGCCGACCAAGGAGGGGAACTATGGAAGAATGAAAAACTGTTTTTT. This codes for CAADQGGELWKNEKLFF. This chain connects TRBV30 to TRBJ1-4, with D perhaps matching TRBD1 (5 bases). The CDR3 has 17 residues. CDR1 and CDR2 from the germline V gene are GTSNPN and SVGIG (reference sequence). Trimming pared 8 bases from V and 5 bases from J, leaving 27 bases between.

The V call is TRBV29-1, the J call TRBJ2-7; 7 nucleotides align to TRBD1. J was trimmed by 6 bases and V by 6 bases; bases with no gene match: 20. Germline V CDR1 and CDR2: SQVTM, ANQGSEA. This CDR3 is built from 16 residues. CDR3 loop: CSVTGDPLAVPFEQYF. Here the CDR3 DNA reads TGCAGCGTAACAGGGGATCCCCTAGCCGTCCCCTTCGAGCAGTACTTC.

The chain employs TRBV15 and TRBJ2-1; TRBD1 is a possible D gene (5 bases). Germline V gives CDR1 LNHNV, CDR2 YYDKDF (reference sequence). Trimming cost V 3 bases and J 8 bases, with 5 bases left between them. The CDR3 runs to 11 residues. CDR3 region: CATSSRDEQFF. DNA of the CDR3: TGTGCCACCAGCAGCAGGGATGAGCAGTTCTTC. Looking up the rest from reference TRBV15 and TRBJ2-1 gives the full variable domain: DAMVIQNPRYQVTQFGKPVTLSCSQTLNHNVMYWYQQKSSQAPKLLFHYYDKDFNNEADTPDNFQSRRPNTSFCFLDIRSPGLGDTAMYLCATSSRDEQFFGPGTRLTVL.

A note on this clone: This sample includes further DNA sequences coding for the same CDR3. The J gene is TRBJ2-1, the V gene TRBV27; 8 bases map to TRBD2. J lost 8 bases, V lost 5 bases, and 5 bases had no gene match. The CDR3 loop spans 13 amino acids. Germline lookup yields CDR1 MNHEY and CDR2 SMNVEV (reference sequence). CDR3 amino acids: CASSPSGGYEQFF. The CDR3 DNA is TGTGCCAGCAGTCCCTCGGGGGGGTATGAGCAGTTCTTC.

The chain has TRBV28 and TRBJ1-5, with TRBD1 matching over 7 bases. The J segment lost 0 bases and the V segment lost 4 bases, leaving 6 bases of the junction unmatched. The germline V gene has CDR1 MDHEN and CDR2 SYDVKM. The CDR3 loop spans 16 amino acids. CDR3 sequence reads: CASSSPGQYSNQPQHF. In DNA form, the CDR3 reads TGTGCCAGCAGTTCCCCGGGACAGTATAGCAATCAGCCCCAGCATTTT.

J is TRBJ1-2 and V is TRBV2; D is undetermined. Germline values: CDR1 SNHLY, CDR2 FYNNEI. V dropped 0 bases and J dropped 3 bases, with 5 bases sitting between them. The CDR3 has 13 amino acids. CDR3 sequence reads: CASSEARDYGYTF. In DNA form, the CDR3 reads TGTGCCAGCAGTGAAGCGCGGGACTATGGCTACACCTTC.

The chain links TRBV7-9 to TRBJ1-2; D is possibly TRBD1 (5 bases). The length of the CDR3 is 16 residues. Looked up from germline, CDR1 is SEHNR and CDR2 is FQNEAQ (reference sequence). The ends were cut back, 9 bases at V and 3 bases at J, with 23 bases in the middle. CDR3 protein: CASRGHRRSFDYGYTF. CDR3 sequence (DNA): TGTGCCAGTAGGGGTCACAGGCGTTCTTTCGACTATGGCTACACCTTC.

The V call is TRBV19, the J call TRBJ2-1; TRBD2 matches 9 bases. This CDR3 is 15 amino acids long. The germline V gene encodes CDR1 LNHDA and CDR2 SQIVND (reference sequence). The junction had 12 bases not matched to a gene; V was cut back by 6 bases and J by 9 bases. The CDR3 loop is CASSPGIAGVPEQFF. The CDR3 region has the DNA TGTGCCAGTAGCCCCGGAATAGCGGGAGTTCCTGAGCAGTTCTTC.

In this sample, this clone turned up once. The rearrangement links TRBV2 to TRBJ2-1; weak D call: TRBD2 (5 bases). CDR1 and CDR2 (germline): SNHLY, FYNNEI. The V end was cut by 7 bases, the J end by 8 bases, with 21 bases between. The CDR3 contains 15 residues. The CDR3 sequence is CASTDGRLRPHEQFF. CDR3 DNA sequence: TGTGCCAGCACCGATGGGAGACTAAGACCCCATGAGCAGTTCTTC.

CDR3 in DNA: TGTGCCAGCAGTAGGGCCCGACTGAACACTGAAGCTTTCTTT. It codes for CASSRARLNTEAFF. V gene TRBV6-6 combines with J gene TRBJ1-1; D gene unclear. Trimming took 5 bases from V and 0 from J, leaving 10 bases between them. CDR3 length: 14 amino acids. Germline CDR1 reads MNHNY; CDR2 reads SVGAGI (reference sequence).

The chain is built from TRBV6-1 and TRBJ2-3; either TRBD1 or TRBD2 may supply D (5 bases each). CDR1 is MNHNS, CDR2 SASEGT, per germline. The CDR3 runs 15 residues. Trimming stripped 5 bases from V and 2 bases from J, with 14 bases between. CDR3: CASSPGLTYTDTQYF. CDR3 bases: TGTGCCAGCAGTCCGGGGCTCACTTACACAGATACGCAGTATTTT.

The chain recombines TRBV28 with TRBJ2-7; 16 bases match TRBD2. This CDR3 has 19 residues. V shed 3 bases, J shed 3 bases, and the junction held 11 bases outside the gene matches. Per germline, CDR1 MDHEN and CDR2 SYDVKM. CDR3 region: CASSFWGLAGGPSNYEQYF. The CDR3 nucleotides read TGTGCCAGCAGTTTTTGGGGACTAGCGGGAGGGCCTTCAAACTACGAGCAGTACTTC.

The gene calls are TRBV6-6 and TRBJ2-1; D remains unclear. This CDR3 is built from 13 residues. The germline V gene encodes CDR1 MNHNY and CDR2 SVGAGI (reference sequence). V gave up 2 bases and J gave up 7 bases, with 9 bases separating them. The CDR3 loop reads CASSYVAGNEQFF. Here the CDR3 DNA reads TGTGCCAGCAGTTACGTTGCTGGGAATGAGCAGTTCTTC.

V usage is TRBV19 and J usage is TRBJ2-7, with 10 bases lining up with TRBD1. Unmatched junction bases numbered 9, after V lost 5 bases and J lost 5 bases. CDR1 and CDR2 (germline): LNHDA, SQIVND (reference sequence). The CDR3 totals 15 residues. The CDR3 region is CASSLRQGARNEQYF. In DNA, the CDR3 is TGTGCCAGTAGTCTAAGACAGGGGGCGCGGAACGAGCAGTACTTC.

This rearrangement joins TRBV15 to TRBJ2-7, with 9 bases aligning to TRBD1. J gave up 1 base and V 8 bases, and 12 bases lay outside the gene matches. The CDR3 is made up of 16 amino acids. The germline V gene encodes CDR1 LNHNV and CDR2 YYDKDF (reference sequence). The CDR3 sequence is CATLGAPGQGSYEQYF. CDR3 nucleotide sequence: TGTGCCACCCTGGGGGCACCGGGACAGGGATCCTACGAGCAGTACTTC.

The chain has TRBV14 and TRBJ2-7, with TRBD1 identical over 10 bases. This CDR3 is 14 amino acids long. In germline, CDR1 is SGHDN, CDR2 FVKESK. With 1 base clipped from V and 3 bases from J, the junction kept 0 bases outside the gene matches. DNA of the CDR3: TGTGCCAGCAGCCAAGGGACAGGGGGCTACGAGCAGTACTTC. Protein sequence: CASSQGTGGYEQYF. Together with reference TRBV14 and TRBJ2-7, the CDR3 gives the full variable domain: EAGVTQFPSHSVIEKGQTVTLRCDPISGHDNLYWYRRVMGKEIKFLLHFVKESKQDESGMPNNRFLAERTGGTYSTLKVQPAELEDSGVYFCASSQGTGGYEQYFGPGTRLTVT.

The chain is built from TRBV27 and TRBJ1-1; D is uncertain. Trimming pared 5 bases from V and 4 bases from J, leaving 11 bases between. This CDR3 comprises 13 residues. Per the germline V gene, CDR1 is MNHEY and CDR2 is SMNVEV (reference sequence). The CDR3 reads CASSPPASTEAFF. The DNA for the CDR3 is TGTGCCAGCAGTCCCCCCGCGAGCACTGAAGCTTTCTTT.

Regarding this clone: Other DNA sequences in the sample encode the same CDR3. This chain connects TRBV27 to TRBJ2-7; no reliable D call. V dropped 5 bases and J dropped 4 bases, with 18 bases sitting between them. Per germline, CDR1 MNHEY and CDR2 SMNVEV (reference sequence). The CDR3 is made up of 15 amino acids. DNA for the CDR3: TGTGCCAGCAGTCCTATACCCCCGGCTAGTTACGAGCAGTACTTC. It translates to CASSPIPPASYEQYF.

J is TRBJ1-2 and V is TRBV28; tentative D call: TRBD1 (6 bases). Germline CDR1 reads MDHEN; CDR2 reads SYDVKM. The CDR3 runs to 16 residues. Trimming stripped 5 bases from V and 4 bases from J, with 20 bases between. CDR3 region: CASSLPSDSPSYGYTF. In DNA form, the CDR3 reads TGTGCCAGCAGTCTACCCTCGGACAGCCCTTCCTATGGCTACACCTTC.

The chain employs TRBV27 and TRBJ2-5, with D unresolved. V shed 6 bases and J shed 2 bases, with 16 bases lying between them. The CDR3 contains 15 residues. CDR1 MNHEY and CDR2 SMNVEV come from the germline V gene (reference sequence). The DNA of the CDR3 is TGTGCCAGCAGACTATTCGCGGTGGCACAAGAGACCCAGTACTTC. Encoded protein: CASRLFAVAQETQYF.

The genes are TRBV7-9 and TRBJ1-2; D is uncertain. The CDR3 has 10 amino acids. V dropped 8 bases and J dropped 8 bases, with 9 bases sitting between them. The germline CDR1 and CDR2 sequences are SEHNR and FQNEAQ (reference sequence). The CDR3, as DNA: TGTGCCAGCGCGTCGGACGGCTACACCTTC. Its translation is CASASDGYTF.